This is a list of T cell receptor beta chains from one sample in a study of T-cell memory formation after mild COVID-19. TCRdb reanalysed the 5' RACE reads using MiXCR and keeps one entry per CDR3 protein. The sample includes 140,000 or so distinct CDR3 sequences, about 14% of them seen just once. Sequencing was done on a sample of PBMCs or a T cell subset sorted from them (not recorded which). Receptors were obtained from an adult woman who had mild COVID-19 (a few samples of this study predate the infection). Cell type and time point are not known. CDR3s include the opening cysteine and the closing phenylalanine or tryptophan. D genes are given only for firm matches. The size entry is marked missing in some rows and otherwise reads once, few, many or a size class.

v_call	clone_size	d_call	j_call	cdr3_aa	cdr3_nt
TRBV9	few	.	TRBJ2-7	CASSESRTGGTYEQYF	TGTGCCAGCAGCGAAAGTAGGACAGGCGGGACCTACGAGCAGTACTTC
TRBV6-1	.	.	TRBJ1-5	CASSAGTPYSNQPQHF	TGTGCCAGCAGCGCCGGGACCCCGTATAGCAATCAGCCCCAGCATTTT
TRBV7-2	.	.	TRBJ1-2	CASSTPWDLEGYTF	TGTGCCAGCAGCACTCCGTGGGACCTAGAGGGCTACACCTTC
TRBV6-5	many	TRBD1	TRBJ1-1	CASSRGTVGYNTEAFF	TGTGCCAGCAGTCGAGGGACAGTGGGTTATAACACTGAAGCTTTCTTT
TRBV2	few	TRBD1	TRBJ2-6	CASKGTGVDPPQGANVLTF	TGTGCCAGCAAGGGGACAGGGGTCGATCCACCCCAGGGGGCCAACGTCCTGACTTTC
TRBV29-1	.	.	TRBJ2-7	CSVEDARGSYF	TGCAGCGTTGAAGATGCGAGGGGTTCGTACTTC
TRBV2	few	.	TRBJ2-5	CASSAGPWETQYF	TGTGCCAGCAGTGCGGGACCCTGGGAGACCCAGTACTTC
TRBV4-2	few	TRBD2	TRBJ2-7	CASSYTSEIIYEQYF	TGTGCCAGCAGCTATACTAGCGAGATCATCTACGAGCAGTACTTC
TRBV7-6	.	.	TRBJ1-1	CASSFARGDTEAFF	TGTGCCAGCAGCTTTGCACGGGGGGACACTGAAGCTTTCTTT
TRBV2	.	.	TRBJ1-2	CASTGVRNHPIPYGYTF	TGTGCCAGCACTGGGGTCCGTAACCACCCCATCCCATATGGCTACACCTTC
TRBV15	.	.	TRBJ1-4	CATSHRDGNEKLFF	TGTGCCACCAGCCACCGGGACGGGAATGAAAAACTGTTTTTT
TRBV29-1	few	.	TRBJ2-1	CSVVVAVYNEQFF	TGCAGCGTTGTGGTAGCAGTCTACAATGAGCAGTTCTTC
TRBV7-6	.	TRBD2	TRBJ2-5	CASSLEFFSGEYQETQYF	TGTGCCAGCAGCTTAGAGTTTTTTAGCGGGGAGTACCAAGAGACCCAGTACTTC
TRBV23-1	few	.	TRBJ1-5	CASTSLPKPHQPQHF	TGCGCCAGCACCTCCCTCCCGAAACCCCATCAGCCCCAGCATTTT
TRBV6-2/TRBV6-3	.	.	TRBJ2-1	CASSGVTGANEQFF	TGTGCCAGCTCCGGGGTGACGGGAGCCAATGAGCAGTTCTTC
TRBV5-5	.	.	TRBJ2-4	CASSLEGSKNIQYF	TGTGCCAGCAGCTTGGAGGGAAGCAAAAACATTCAGTACTTC
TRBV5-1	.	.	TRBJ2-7	CASSPTGRYEQYF	TGCGCCAGCAGTCCTACAGGGAGGTACGAGCAGTACTTC
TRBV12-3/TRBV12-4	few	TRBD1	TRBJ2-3	CASSRQGTQYF	TGTGCCAGCAGTAGACAGGGAACGCAGTATTTT
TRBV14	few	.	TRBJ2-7	CASREDTTYEQYF	TGTGCCAGCAGGGAGGACACCACCTACGAGCAGTACTTC
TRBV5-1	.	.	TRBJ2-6	CASSLAGSSGANVLTF	TGCGCCAGCAGCTTGGCCGGGAGCTCTGGGGCCAACGTCCTGACTTTC
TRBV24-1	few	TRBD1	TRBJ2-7	CATSDSGTGSPYEQYF	TGTGCCACCAGTGATTCCGGGACAGGGAGTCCCTACGAGCAGTACTTC
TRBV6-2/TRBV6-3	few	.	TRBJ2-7	CASSYPSEQYF	TGTGCCAGCAGTTATCCGAGCGAGCAGTACTTC
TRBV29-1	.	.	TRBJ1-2	CSVEESGGYYGYTF	TGCAGCGTTGAAGAGTCGGGGGGGTACTATGGCTACACCTTC
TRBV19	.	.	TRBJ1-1	CASSMRQGSEAFF	TGTGCCAGTAGTATGCGGCAGGGGAGTGAAGCTTTCTTT
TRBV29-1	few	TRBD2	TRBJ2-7	CSAVAGDPAAYEQYF	TGCAGCGCTGTAGCGGGGGACCCCGCCGCCTACGAGCAGTACTTC
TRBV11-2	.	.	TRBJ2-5	CASSLVSVETQYF	TGTGCCAGCAGCTTAGTGTCTGTGGAGACCCAGTACTTC
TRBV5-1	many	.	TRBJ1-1	CASSLEGLTEAFF	TGCGCCAGCAGCTTGGAAGGGCTCACTGAAGCTTTCTTT
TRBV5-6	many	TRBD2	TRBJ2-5	CASSLDLAGEETQYF	TGTGCCAGCAGCTTGGATCTAGCGGGGGAAGAGACCCAGTACTTC
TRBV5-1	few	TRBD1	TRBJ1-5	CASSWAYSRGMSNQPQHF	TGCGCCAGCAGCTGGGCCTACAGCAGGGGGATGAGCAATCAGCCCCAGCATTTT
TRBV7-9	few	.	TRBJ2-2	CASSWRDTPNTGELFF	TGTGCCAGCAGCTGGCGGGACACCCCAAACACCGGGGAGCTGTTTTTT
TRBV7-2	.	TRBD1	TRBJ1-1	CASSMDRGGTEAFF	TGTGCCAGCAGCATGGACAGGGGTGGCACTGAAGCTTTCTTT
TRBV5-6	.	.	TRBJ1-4	CASTPEVGSDEKLFF	TGTGCCAGCACCCCCGAGGTGGGCTCGGATGAAAAACTGTTTTTT
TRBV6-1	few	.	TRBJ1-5	CASSEAQTLGQPQHF	TGTGCCAGCAGTGAAGCGCAGACGCTTGGCCAGCCCCAGCATTTT
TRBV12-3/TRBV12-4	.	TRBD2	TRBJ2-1	CASAPPSGANNEQFF	TGTGCCAGCGCCCCCCCTAGCGGGGCAAACAATGAGCAGTTCTTC
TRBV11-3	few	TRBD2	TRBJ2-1	CASSIGTSRYLEQFF	TGTGCCAGCAGCATCGGGACTAGCCGCTATCTGGAGCAGTTCTTC
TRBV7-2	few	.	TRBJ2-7	CASSTGTGYEQYF	TGTGCCAGCAGCACCGGGACGGGCTACGAGCAGTACTTC
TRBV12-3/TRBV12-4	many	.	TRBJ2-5	CASSLLWADLKTQYF	TGTGCCAGCAGTTTATTGTGGGCGGATCTGAAGACCCAGTACTTC
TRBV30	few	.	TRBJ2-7	CACHPWAGTYEQYF	TGTGCCTGCCACCCCTGGGCGGGAACCTACGAGCAGTACTTC
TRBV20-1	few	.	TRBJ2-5	CSARGLEGVTQYF	TGCAGTGCTAGAGGGTTGGAGGGCGTGACCCAGTACTTC
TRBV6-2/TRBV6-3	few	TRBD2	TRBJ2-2	CASRGLAGEPRTGELFF	TGTGCCAGCAGAGGACTAGCGGGGGAGCCGAGGACCGGGGAGCTGTTTTTT
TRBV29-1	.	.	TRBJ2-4	CSVDRGNIQYF	TGCAGCGTTGATCGGGGGAACATTCAGTACTTC
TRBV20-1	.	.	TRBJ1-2	CSAQSWQNPSYGYTF	TGCAGTGCTCAGTCGTGGCAGAATCCCTCCTATGGCTACACCTTC
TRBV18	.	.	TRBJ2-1	CASSPPEGVAYNEQFF	TGTGCCAGCTCACCACCGGAAGGGGTCGCCTACAATGAGCAGTTCTTC
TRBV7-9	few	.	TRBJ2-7	CASSLAGKTPYEQYF	TGTGCCAGCAGCTTAGCCGGGAAGACTCCCTACGAGCAGTACTTC
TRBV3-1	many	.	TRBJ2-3	CASSQVRDFGDTQYF	TGTGCCAGCAGCCAAGTCCGGGACTTCGGTGATACGCAGTATTTT
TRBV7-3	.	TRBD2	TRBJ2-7	CASSLSKPGLAGYEQYF	TGTGCCAGCAGCTTATCAAAGCCGGGACTAGCGGGCTACGAGCAGTACTTC
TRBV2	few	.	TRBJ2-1	CASTPYLGPDEQFF	TGTGCCAGCACTCCCTACTTGGGGCCGGATGAGCAGTTCTTC
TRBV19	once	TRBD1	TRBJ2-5	CASSPWSRQGLQETQYF	TGTGCCAGTAGTCCGTGGAGCAGACAGGGCCTCCAAGAGACCCAGTACTTC
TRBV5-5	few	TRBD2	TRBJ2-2	CASSMTSGGRRNTGELFF	TGTGCCAGCAGCATGACTAGCGGGGGGAGGCGGAACACCGGGGAGCTGTTTTTT
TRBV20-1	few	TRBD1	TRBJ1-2	CSARVSGQDHNYGYTF	TGCAGTGCTAGAGTTAGCGGACAGGACCACAACTATGGCTACACCTTC